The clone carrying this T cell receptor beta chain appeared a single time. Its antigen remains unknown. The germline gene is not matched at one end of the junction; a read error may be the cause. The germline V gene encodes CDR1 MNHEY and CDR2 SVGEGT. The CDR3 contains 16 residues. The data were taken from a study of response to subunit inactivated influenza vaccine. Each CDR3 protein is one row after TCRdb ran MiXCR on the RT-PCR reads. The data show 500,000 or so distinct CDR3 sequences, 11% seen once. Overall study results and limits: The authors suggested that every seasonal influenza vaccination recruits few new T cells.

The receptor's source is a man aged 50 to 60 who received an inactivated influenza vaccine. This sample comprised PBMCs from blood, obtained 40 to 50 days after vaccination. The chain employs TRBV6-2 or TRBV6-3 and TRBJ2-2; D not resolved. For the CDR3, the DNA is TGTGTCAGCAGCCGCCGTGATCTGGGCCGGCCCGGGGAGCTGTTTTTT. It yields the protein CVSSRRDLGRPGELFF.